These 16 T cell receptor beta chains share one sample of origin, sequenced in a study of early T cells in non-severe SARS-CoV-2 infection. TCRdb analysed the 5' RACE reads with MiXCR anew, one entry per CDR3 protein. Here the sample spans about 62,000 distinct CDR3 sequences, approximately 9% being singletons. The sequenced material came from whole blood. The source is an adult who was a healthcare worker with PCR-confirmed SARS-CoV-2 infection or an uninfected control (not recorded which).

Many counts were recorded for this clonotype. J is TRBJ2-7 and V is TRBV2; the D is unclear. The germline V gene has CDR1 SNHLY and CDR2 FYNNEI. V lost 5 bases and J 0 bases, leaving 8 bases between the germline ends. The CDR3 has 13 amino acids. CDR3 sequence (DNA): TGTGCCAGCAGTCATGAGAGCTCCTACGAGCAGTACGTC. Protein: CASSHESSYEQYV.

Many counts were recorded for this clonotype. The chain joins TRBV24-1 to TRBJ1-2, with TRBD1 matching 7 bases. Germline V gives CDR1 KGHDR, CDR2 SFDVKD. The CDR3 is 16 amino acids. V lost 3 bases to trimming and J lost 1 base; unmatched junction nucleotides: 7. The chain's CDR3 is CATSDTGTDFNYGYTF. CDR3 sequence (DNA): TGTGCCACCAGTGATACCGGGACAGACTTTAACTATGGCTACACCTTC.

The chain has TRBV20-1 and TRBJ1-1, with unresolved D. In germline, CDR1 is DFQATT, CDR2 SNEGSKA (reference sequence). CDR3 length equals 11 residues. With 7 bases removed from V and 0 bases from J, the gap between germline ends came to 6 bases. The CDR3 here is CSGLMNTEAFF. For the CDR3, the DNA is TGCAGTGGACTTATGAACACTGAAGCTTTCTTT.

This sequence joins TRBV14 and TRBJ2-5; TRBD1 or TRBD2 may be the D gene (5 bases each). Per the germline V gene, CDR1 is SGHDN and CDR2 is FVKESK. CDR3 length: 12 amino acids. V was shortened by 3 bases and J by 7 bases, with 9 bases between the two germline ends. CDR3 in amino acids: CASSQGLATQYF. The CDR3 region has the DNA TGTGCCAGCAGCCAGGGGCTAGCGACCCAGTACTTC.

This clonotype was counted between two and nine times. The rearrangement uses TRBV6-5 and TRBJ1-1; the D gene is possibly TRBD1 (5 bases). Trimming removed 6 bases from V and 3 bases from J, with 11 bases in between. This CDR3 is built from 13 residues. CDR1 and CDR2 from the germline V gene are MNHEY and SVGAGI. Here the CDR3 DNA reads TGTGCCAGCAGGGCCGGGGCTTACACTGAAGCTTTCTTT. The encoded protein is CASRAGAYTEAFF.

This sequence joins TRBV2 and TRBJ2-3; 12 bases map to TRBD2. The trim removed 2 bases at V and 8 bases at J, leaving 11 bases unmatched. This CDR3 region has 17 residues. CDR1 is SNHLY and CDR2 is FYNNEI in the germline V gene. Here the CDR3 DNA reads TGTGCCAGCAGTGAACTCTTGCTAGCGGGGGGGCCGGGTACGCAGTATTTT. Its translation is CASSELLLAGGPGTQYF.

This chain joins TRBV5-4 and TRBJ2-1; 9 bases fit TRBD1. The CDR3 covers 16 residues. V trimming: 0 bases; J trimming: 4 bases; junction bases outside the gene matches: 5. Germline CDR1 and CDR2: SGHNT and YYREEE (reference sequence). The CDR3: CASSLAGTGRYNEQFF. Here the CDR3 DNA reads TGTGCCAGCAGCTTGGCCGGGACAGGGAGATACAATGAGCAGTTCTTC.

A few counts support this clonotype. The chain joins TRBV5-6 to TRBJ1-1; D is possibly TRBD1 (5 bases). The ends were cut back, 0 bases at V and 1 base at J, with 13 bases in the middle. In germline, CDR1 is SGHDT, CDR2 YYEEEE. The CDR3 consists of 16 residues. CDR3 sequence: CASSLAREGANTEAFF. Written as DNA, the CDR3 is TGTGCCAGCAGCTTGGCCCGGGAAGGGGCGAACACTGAAGCTTTCTTT.

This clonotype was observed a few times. This chain's CDR3 is CASTNEGRGPNEKLFF. As DNA, the CDR3 is TGTGCCAGCACCAATGAAGGACGGGGGCCAAATGAAAAACTGTTTTTT. The chain couples TRBV7-9 to TRBJ1-4; a possible D gene is TRBD1 (6 bases). The CDR3 spans 16 residues. Germline V CDR1 and CDR2: SEHNR, FQNEAQ (reference sequence). The V end was cut by 7 bases, the J end by 5 bases, with 20 bases between.

DNA for the CDR3: TGTGCCAGCAGCTCCTCGCCTTCCTATGGCTACACCTTC. It yields the protein CASSSSPSYGYTF. The chain recombines TRBV7-2 with TRBJ1-2; D uncertain. Looked up from germline, CDR1 is SGHTA and CDR2 is FQGNSA. The CDR3 length is 13 residues. V was trimmed by 4 bases and J by 4 bases, leaving 10 bases between them.

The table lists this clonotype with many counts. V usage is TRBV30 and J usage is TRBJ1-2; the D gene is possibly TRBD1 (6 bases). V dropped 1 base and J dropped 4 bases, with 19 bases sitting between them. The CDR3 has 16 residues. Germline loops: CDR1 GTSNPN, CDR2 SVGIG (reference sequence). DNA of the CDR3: TGTGCCTGGAGTGGTCTCCAGGGGCCTTTTGGCTATGGCTACACCTTC. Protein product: CAWSGLQGPFGYGYTF.

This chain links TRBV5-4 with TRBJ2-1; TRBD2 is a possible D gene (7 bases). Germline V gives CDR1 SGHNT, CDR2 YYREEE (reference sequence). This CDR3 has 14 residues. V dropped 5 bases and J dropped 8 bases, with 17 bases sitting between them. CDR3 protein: CASRYWGGRDEQFF. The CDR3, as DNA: TGTGCCAGCAGATACTGGGGGGGCAGGGATGAGCAGTTCTTC.

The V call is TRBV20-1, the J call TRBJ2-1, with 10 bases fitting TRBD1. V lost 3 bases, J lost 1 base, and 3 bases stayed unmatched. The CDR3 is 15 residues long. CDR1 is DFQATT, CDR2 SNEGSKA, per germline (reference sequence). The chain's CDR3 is CSASRGQGSYNEQFF. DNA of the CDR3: TGCAGTGCTAGTAGGGGACAGGGGTCCTACAATGAGCAGTTCTTC.

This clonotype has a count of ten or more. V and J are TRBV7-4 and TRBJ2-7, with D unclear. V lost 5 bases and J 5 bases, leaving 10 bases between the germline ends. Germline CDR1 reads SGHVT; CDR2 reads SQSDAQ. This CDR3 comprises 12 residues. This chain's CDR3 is CASSDTRNEQYV. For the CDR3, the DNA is TGTGCCAGCAGCGATACTCGAAACGAGCAGTACGTC.

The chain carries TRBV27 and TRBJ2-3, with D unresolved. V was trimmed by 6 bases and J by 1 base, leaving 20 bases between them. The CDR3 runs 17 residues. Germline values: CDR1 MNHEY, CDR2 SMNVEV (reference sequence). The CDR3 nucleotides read TGTGCCAGCAGATCCTGGGTGGGTGCGCCCGGCACAGATACGCAGTATTTT. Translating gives CASRSWVGAPGTDTQYF.

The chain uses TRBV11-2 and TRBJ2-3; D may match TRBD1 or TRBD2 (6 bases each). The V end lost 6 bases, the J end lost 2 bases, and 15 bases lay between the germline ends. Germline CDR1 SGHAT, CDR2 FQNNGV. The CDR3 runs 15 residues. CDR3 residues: CASRSYRGPTDTQYF. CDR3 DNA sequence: TGTGCCAGCAGATCCTATCGGGGGCCCACAGATACGCAGTATTTT.